The T cell receptor beta chain described here comes from a study of T cell repertoires in cytomegalovirus infection. Study at large: An indication of both CMV infection and matching HLA type came from public TCR beta signatures.

The CDR3 extends over 13 amino acids. The germline gives CDR1 SGHVS, CDR2 FNYEAQ. V gave up 5 bases and J gave up 8 bases, with 13 bases separating them. This clonotype occurred many times. The antigen is not known. TCRdb re-analysed the reads in MiXCR, keeping a single row per CDR3 protein. The sample has about 300,000 distinct CDR3 sequences, 9.6% seen once; the top ten hold less than 3%. Study-wide points: Carriers of CMV and the relevant HLA type were discriminated by public TCR beta frequency.

The sequence came from a human donor in good health (CMV status not recorded). Some clones in this sample may be carry-over from other donors' samples. The sample comprised PBMCs. J is TRBJ2-1 and V is TRBV7-6, with D perhaps TRBD2 (7 bases). CDR3 in DNA: TGTGCCAGCAGCACACAAGGGGGGGATGAGCAGTTCTTC. Translating it yields CASSTQGGDEQFF.